This T cell receptor (beta chain) was identified during a study of CD8 T cells in acute hepatitis C reinfection. Study background: TCRbeta of HCV NS3-1073-specific CD8+ T cells was profiled.

This clone was seen only once. From germline, CDR1 is SGHVS and CDR2 FQNEAQ. The CDR3 contains 14 residues. Trimming removed 2 bases from V and 3 bases from J, with 8 bases in between. Regarding time point: naive CD8 control sorted from an acute-time-point sample. TCRdb keeps only in-frame clones here, not all; method: immunoSEQ multiplex PCR. Of approximately 40,000 clones in the sample, over 75% were seen once. The gene calls are TRBV7-8 and TRBJ1-3, with TRBD1 as a possible D gene (5 bases). The sample consisted of naive CD8+ T cells from PBMCs. This sequence originates from a woman aged 18-29 years who spontaneously cleared hepatitis C infection. CDR3 region: CASSLMGDGNTIYF. The CDR3 bases are TGTGCCAGCAGCTTAATGGGGGATGGAAACACCATATATTTT.